Listed below are T cell receptor beta chains from one sample, sequenced in a study of control samples from healthy donors and cancer patients. Sequencing used immunoSEQ multiplex PCR; TCRdb keeps in-frame clones, though not all of them. The data contain 95,000 to 150,000 clones, about 88% of them seen just once; the ten biggest clones take up around 2%. Sequencing was done on a sample of blood. The receptors here all came from a man younger than 35 in good health. Each CDR3 is given with its conserved first and last residue. Fields, in order: D gene, J gene, V gene, clone size, CDR3 DNA, CDR3 protein. The D gene is left open where the match is weak. The listing skips clone size in some rows; elsewhere it reads once, few, many or a size class.

>NA|TRBJ2-1|TRBV14|NA
TGTGCCAGCAGTATAACCGGGACAGAGCAGTTCTTC
CASSITGTEQFF
>NA|TRBJ2-5|TRBV18|NA
TGTGCCAGCTCACCATCAGTTAGAGGGAAGGAGACCCAGTACTTC
CASSPSVRGKETQYF
>TRBD2|TRBJ2-1|TRBV7-9|once
TGTGCCAGCAGCTTACTCGCGGGAGGGTTCCATGAGCAGTTCTTC
CASSLLAGGFHEQFF
>NA|TRBJ1-4|TRBV7-9|NA
TGTGCCAGCAGCTTTACCAGTAATAATGAAAAACTGTTTTTT
CASSFTSNNEKLFF
>TRBD2|TRBJ2-3|TRBV27|NA
TGTGCCAGCAGTTATCAGGGACTAGCGGGAGCGGGGACAGATACGCAGTATTTT
CASSYQGLAGAGTDTQYF
>TRBD1|TRBJ1-4|TRBV7-9|NA
TGTGCCAGCAGCGAAAGACAGGGTACTAATGAAAAACTGTTTTTT
CASSERQGTNEKLFF
>TRBD2|TRBJ2-1|TRBV27|NA
TGTGCCAGTGGACTAGCGGGGTTCAATGAGCAGTTCTTC
CASGLAGFNEQFF
>NA|TRBJ2-1|TRBV7-9|once
TGTGCCAGCAGCCCCTACAATGAGCGGTTCTTC
CASSPYNERFF
>TRBD1|TRBJ1-1|TRBV15|NA
TGTGCCACCAGCCCTGGCCCTATACAGGGGTCGAACACTGAAGCTTTCTTT
CATSPGPIQGSNTEAFF
>TRBD1|TRBJ2-2|TRBV6-5|NA
TGTGCCAGCAGTTGGGACAGGCGCACCGGGGAGCTGTTTTTT
CASSWDRRTGELFF
>TRBD1|TRBJ2-7|TRBV9|once
TGTGCCAGCAGCGTAGTTACAGGGGGCGAGCAGTACTTC
CASSVVTGGEQYF
>TRBD2|TRBJ2-5|TRBV6-2/TRBV6-3|NA
TGTGCCAGCAGTAGGACTAGCGGGCAACAAGAGACCCAGTACTTC
CASSRTSGQQETQYF
>NA|TRBJ2-2|TRBV11-2|few
TGTGCCAGCAGCTTTGTAGCGGTCGCGAACACCGGGGAGCTGTTTTTT
CASSFVAVANTGELFF
>NA|TRBJ1-3|TRBV6-6|NA
TGTGCCAGCAGTTACCAGCGGAGCTCTGGAAACACCATATATTTT
CASSYQRSSGNTIYF
>NA|TRBJ2-2|TRBV19|once
TGTGCCAGTAGGGGCGGTTCAGGTGGGACCGCCGGGGAGCTGTTTTTT
CASRGGSGGTAGELFF
>NA|TRBJ2-1|TRBV5-1|once
TGCGCCAGCAGCTTGGAAGGGGCGGGAAACAATGAGCAGTTCTTC
CASSLEGAGNNEQFF
>TRBD1|TRBJ1-4|TRBV30|NA
TGTGCCTGGAGTGCGGGACAGGGAGGGCTAGCAAGCGAAAAACTGTTTTTT
CAWSAGQGGLASEKLFF
>TRBD2|TRBJ2-1|TRBV24-1|NA
TGTGCCATCTTGGGCAGGGGAAGGCTAGCGGGATCCTACAATGAGCAGTTCTTC
CAILGRGRLAGSYNEQFF
>TRBD1|TRBJ2-7|TRBV9|NA
TGTGCCAGCAGCGCCGGGACAGGGGTCTACGAGCAGTACTTC
CASSAGTGVYEQYF
>NA|TRBJ1-1|TRBV7-9|NA
TGTGCCACCTACAGTAACACTGAAGCTTTCTTT
CATYSNTEAFF